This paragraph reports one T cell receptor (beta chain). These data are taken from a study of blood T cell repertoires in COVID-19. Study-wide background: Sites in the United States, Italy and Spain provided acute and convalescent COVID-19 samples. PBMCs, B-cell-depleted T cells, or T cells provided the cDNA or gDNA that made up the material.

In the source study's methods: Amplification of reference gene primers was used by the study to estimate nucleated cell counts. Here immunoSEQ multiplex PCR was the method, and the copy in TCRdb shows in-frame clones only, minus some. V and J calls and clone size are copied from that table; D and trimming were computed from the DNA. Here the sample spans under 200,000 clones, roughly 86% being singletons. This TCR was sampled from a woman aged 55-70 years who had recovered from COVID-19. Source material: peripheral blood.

The CDR3 DNA is TGTGCCAGCAACTCTGGGGTAGGGGGCTACGAGCAGTACTTC. Amino acid sequence: CASNSGVGGYEQYF. J is TRBJ2-7 and V is TRBV28; D is possibly TRBD1 (6 bases). The V end was cut by 7 bases, the J end by 3 bases, with 16 bases between. This CDR3 region has 14 residues. CDR1 and CDR2 from the germline V gene are MDHEN and SYDVKM.